Listed below are T cell receptor beta chains from one sample, sequenced in a study of blood T cell repertoires in COVID-19. Sequencing used immunoSEQ multiplex PCR; TCRdb keeps in-frame clones, though not all of them. Of a few hundred thousand clones in the sample, more than 65% were seen once. Sequenced: peripheral blood. The receptors here all came from a woman aged 25-40 years who had recovered from COVID-19. The CDR3 runs from the conserved cysteine through the conserved F or W. A D gene is named only where the DNA matches it firmly. Expanded clones get a size class; other rows say once, few or many, or leave the size out.

-	TRBD2	TRBV15	TRBJ2-7	CATSAAGGYEQYF	TGTGCCACCAGCGCAGCGGGGGGGTACGAGCAGTACTTC
-	TRBD2	TRBV5-1	TRBJ2-3	CASSKGGPEDTQYF	TGCGCCAGCAGTAAGGGAGGGCCGGAAGATACGCAGTATTTT
-	-	TRBV4-1	TRBJ2-2	CASSQDHSTGELFF	TGCGCCAGCAGCCAAGATCACAGCACCGGGGAGCTGTTTTTT
-	-	TRBV9	TRBJ2-1	CASSVAVSGNDEQFF	TGTGCCAGCAGCGTAGCCGTTAGTGGTAACGATGAGCAGTTCTTC
-	TRBD1	TRBV19	TRBJ2-7	CASSMSRGMPYEQYF	TGTGCCAGTAGTATGTCCAGGGGGATGCCCTACGAGCAGTACTTC
-	TRBD1	TRBV19	TRBJ2-1	CASSPGTGGERPYNEQFF	TGTGCCAGTAGTCCCGGGACAGGGGGGGAAAGGCCCTACAATGAGCAGTTCTTC
-	-	TRBV7-3	TRBJ1-5	CASSLDRNQPQHF	TGTGCCAGCAGCCTTGACAGAAATCAGCCCCAGCATTTT
-	TRBD1	TRBV11-2	TRBJ1-3	CASSGQGENTIYF	TGTGCCAGCAGCGGACAGGGGGAAAACACCATATATTTT
-	-	TRBV3-1/TRBV3-2	TRBJ1-2	CASSQVSWGRNYGYTF	TGTGCCAGCAGCCAAGTCTCGTGGGGCCGAAACTATGGCTACACCTTC
-	-	TRBV2	TRBJ1-2	CASSEASRRGAGGYTF	TGTGCCAGCAGTGAAGCGAGCCGTAGGGGCGCTGGTGGCTACACCTTC
-	TRBD2	TRBV27	TRBJ2-2	CASSPTGLATGELFF	TGTGCCAGCAGTCCAACCGGACTAGCCACCGGGGAGCTGTTTTTT
few	-	TRBV6-5	TRBJ2-5	CASSYSYSGLQETQYF	TGTGCCAGCAGTTACTCATATAGCGGACTCCAAGAGACCCAGTACTTC
-	-	TRBV28	TRBJ2-5	CASSQRAALPTQYF	TGTGCCAGCAGCCAGAGGGCAGCCCTCCCGACCCAGTACTTC
-	-	TRBV30	TRBJ2-1	CAWSADSYNEQFF	TGTGCCTGGAGCGCGGACTCCTACAATGAGCAGTTCTTC
-	TRBD1	TRBV28	TRBJ1-5	CASNTHRGTSNQPQHF	TGTGCCAGCAATACCCACAGGGGAACGAGCAATCAGCCCCAGCATTTT
-	TRBD2	TRBV15	TRBJ2-3	CATSRVGLAGADTQYF	TGTGCCACCAGCAGAGTCGGACTAGCGGGAGCAGATACGCAGTATTTT
-	-	TRBV6-5	TRBJ2-3	CASSYGGTSTDTQYF	TGTGCCAGCAGTTACGGCGGGACTAGCACAGATACGCAGTATTTT
-	TRBD2	TRBV7-8	TRBJ2-7	CASSATGGSSYEQYF	TGTGCCAGCAGCGCGACGGGGGGAAGCTCCTACGAGCAGTACTTC
-	TRBD2	TRBV4-1	TRBJ2-1	CASRREGSHNEQFF	TGCGCCAGCAGGCGGGAGGGAAGTCACAATGAGCAGTTCTTC
-	TRBD1	TRBV5-1	TRBJ2-2	CASSSRGPDRGTGELFF	TGCGCCAGCAGCTCCCGGGGACCGGACAGGGGGACCGGGGAGCTGTTTTTT
-	TRBD2	TRBV27	TRBJ2-7	CASSLLAGVYEQYF	TGTGCCAGCAGTCTACTAGCGGGAGTATACGAGCAGTACTTC
-	TRBD1	TRBV28	TRBJ1-3	CASEVTGAGNTIYF	TGTGCCAGCGAAGTTACAGGGGCTGGAAACACCATATATTTT
-	-	TRBV29-1	TRBJ2-3	CSVEGAAPYTDTQYF	TGCAGCGTTGAAGGAGCGGCCCCTTACACAGATACGCAGTATTTT
-	-	TRBV7-9	TRBJ2-3	CASSLRDFSTDTQYF	TGTGCCAGCAGCTTAAGGGACTTTTCCACAGATACGCAGTATTTT
once	-	TRBV9	TRBJ1-2	CASLNPERDYGYTF	TGTGCCAGCCTCAACCCAGAGAGGGACTATGGCTACACCTTC
once	TRBD2	TRBV28	TRBJ2-3	CASSLWRGSTDTQYF	TGTGCCAGCAGTTTATGGCGGGGGAGCACAGATACGCAGTATTTT
few	-	TRBV19	TRBJ2-2	CASTGQLTGDYPFTGELFF	TGTGCCAGTACGGGACAACTGACCGGGGACTACCCTTTCACCGGGGAGCTGTTTTTT
-	-	TRBV6-5	TRBJ2-2	CASSYSWTLGTGELFF	TGTGCCAGCAGTTACTCCTGGACATTAGGCACCGGGGAGCTGTTTTTT